This TCR beta chain was obtained from a study of blood T cell repertoires in COVID-19 (dated by TCRdb to about 2020). In terms of the full investigation: The collaborator samples originated in the United States, Italy and Spain and spanned the acute and convalescent phases of COVID-19. The repertoires were released in a freely available public database meant as a resource for research on the immune response to SARS-CoV-2. HLA class I and class II types, where available, came from metadata supplied by the sample provider rather than from assay-based typing. The prospective study material was composed of cDNA or gDNA derived from T cells, B-cell-depleted T cells, or PBMCs. The dataset comprised deeply sampled blood TCRbeta repertoires from subjects exposed to, actively infected with, or recovered from COVID-19. The sample metadata nearly always contained a de-identified subject ID, COVID-19 status, age in years and sex. The samples were drawn from the first 160 participants of the ongoing ImmuneRACE study and from under 1,500 subjects provided by 6 global collaborators.

Participants in the prospective study were aged roughly 18 to 100 years, lived in under 30 United States geographic areas, and enrolled through a virtual design. To assign participants to cohorts, the prospective study relied on clinical history that participants themselves reported in a screening survey and a study questionnaire. In the prospective study, whole blood, serum and a nasopharyngeal or oropharyngeal swab were collected from each participant by mobile phlebotomists. Participants in the prospective study had the option to provide additional blood draws and questionnaires over a 2-month period. Before DNA extraction, blood samples from the prospective study were shipped at room temperature or frozen. The immunoSEQ Assay, a bias-controlled multiplex PCR, was used to amplify TCRbeta CDR3 regions from genomic DNA. The study's own analysis went as follows. The number of nucleated cells in each sample was estimated by amplification of reference gene primers within the assay. Sequence reads were collapsed and filtered to measure the absolute abundance of every unique TCRbeta CDR3 rearrangement. Productive Simpson clonality was computed per sample as the square root of Simpson's diversity index over productive rearrangements. TCRdb carries this immuneACCESS record with in-frame sequences only. Its versions omit some clonotypes, under half of them owing to an unresolved V gene in the studies checked, with the rest unexplained. That table gives V, J and clone size, and the DNA gave D and trimming. The sample table lists about 240,000 clones, more than 75% of them with a count of one. Of the sample, about 3.3% is held by the ten largest clones.

The germline V gene sets CDR1 to SGHDT and CDR2 to YYEEEE. The CDR3 has 19 amino acids, counting the end cysteine and phenylalanine. The only DNA kept is the CDR3, 57 bases in frame from the first base. V lost 2 bases and J lost 6 bases, and the count of bases not matched to a germline gene is 20. Of note for this clone: Its antigen is unknown. No base-level quality is on record; no much larger clone is a single base apart.

The paper's findings and limits, for the study overall: The amount of clinical and demographic metadata varied by source and participant and was provided uncurated.

The V and J segments used are TRBV5-6 and TRBJ2-7; 10 nucleotides in the junction match TRBD2. The receptor's source is a middle-aged woman with acute COVID-19. The specimen was PBMCs or T cells enriched from blood (not recorded which). The CDR3 region: CASSLTTGTSAPLFIEQYF. In nucleotides, the sequence is TGTGCCAGCAGCTTAACCACCGGGACTAGCGCTCCCCTTTTTATCGAGCAGTACTTC.